This T cell receptor beta chain was retrieved from a study of shared clonotypes between healthy human individuals (dated by TCRdb to 2019 to 2021). A note on the overall study: Three men and two women, aged 18 to 49 years, made up the cohort. The study deeply sequenced blood TCR repertoires of about five healthy adults to estimate repertoire size and the extent of clonotype sharing between individuals. Libraries were prepared and TCR repertoires were sequenced by different laboratories using diverse techniques, in order to increase sequencing depth and limit assay-specific biases. Leukapheresis yielded between about 0.85 and 10 billion PBMCs per donor. Study-wide conclusions, independent of this receptor: Based on pairwise subsampling, the degree of clonotype sharing among donors was expected to be affected by sequencing depth. Only blood was sampled, and tissue TCR repertoires likely differ from those in blood. The small number of donors limited the genetic and exposure-history diversity represented.

A note on this clone: What this receptor recognizes is not known. No quality values exist for individual bases; no much larger clone is one base distant.

Using the deep immunoSEQ assay, multiplex PCR amplified TCR CDR3 regions from genomic DNA. Genomic DNA extracted from each cell subset was distributed evenly over all wells of several immunoSEQ 96-well plates, and each plate served as one replicate. For unsorted PBMC, 300 ng genomic DNA, equal to 25,000 to 35,000 T cell genomes, was loaded into each replicate PCR. Ten immunoSEQ deep assay plates were used to sequence the unsorted PBMC genomic DNA. Purified libraries were quantified with a Qubit 3.0 fluorometer, sized on a Bioanalyzer 2100, and re-quantified with the KAPA Library Quantification kit. A separate single-read 150-cycle Illumina NextSeq 550 flow cell was used to sequence each immunoSEQ 96-well plate. Turning to the authors' computational methods: The immunoSEQ output contained only junctional sequences without quality scores, so filtering could not match that applied to full-length reads. Sequences were annotated with PyIR, a Python wrapper for IgBLAST v1.9, and V/J genes and CDR3 were assigned using IMGT germline references. Any read was removed if the V/J assignment was weak (E-value above 1e-6), the CDR3 was missing, or the read contained stop codons, out-of-frame junctions, or ambiguous translated residues. V3J clonotypes were defined as sequences sharing the same inferred V gene, J gene, and CDR3 amino acid sequence. Percentage overlap between repertoires was calculated by dividing the number of shared unique clonotypes by the size of the smaller repertoire. Repertoire richness was assessed with RTK rarefaction, the Chao1 estimator, and Recon v2.1 estimates of unobserved clonotypes. Drawn from immuneACCESS, this table holds only the in-frame rearrangements with V and J called that TCRdb kept. Clones are partly lost; checked studies trace under half to an unresolved V gene and leave the rest unexplained. The V and J calls and clone size come from that table; D and trimming were worked out from the DNA. This sample lists some 450,000 clones; around 77% were detected once. 12% of the sample belongs to the ten largest clones.

Donors were healthy HIV-negative adults with no recently reported acute infections or vaccinations. Only Caucasian adults living in Nashville, Tennessee, USA were represented among the donors. For unsorted samples, about 90 million PBMCs were counted and genomic DNA was extracted with the QIAamp DNA Blood Mini kit. Blood was obtained by leukapheresis, after which PBMCs were separated by Ficoll-Histopaque density gradient centrifugation and cryopreserved in liquid nitrogen vapor phase. CDR1 and CDR2 are drawn from the germline V gene: MDHEN, SYDVKM. Cut back by 8 bases and 4 bases, the V and J ends lie 9 bases apart. CDR3 length: 12 amino acids, cysteine to phenylalanine. Of all the DNA, just the CDR3 is kept, 36 bases in frame from base 1.

Here the chain combines TRBV28 and TRBJ1-3; the D gene is not confidently resolved. This clonotype was obtained from a middle-aged woman in good health. Some clones in this sample may be carry-over from other donors' samples. The sample taken for sequencing was PBMCs. This receptor has the CDR3 CASAQVGNTIYF. The nucleotide sequence reads as follows: TGTGCCAGCGCCCAAGTCGGAAACACCATATATTTT.